A single T cell receptor (beta chain) is shown here with its context. Antigen: not known. PCR was performed using 60 Vbeta and 13 Jbeta primers. The data were produced by immunoSEQ multiplex PCR, yet TCRdb's version contains in-frame clones alone and is incomplete. The data hold more than 90,000 clones, with 81% observed a single time. This specimen comes from a study of cytomegalovirus exposure and HLA in healthy donors. Study observations and caveats: Rates of TCR association differed by HLA locus in a later analysis, with DRB1 highest and HLA-C lowest. In all likelihood, a cluster of highly shared sequence variants was a sequencing artifact.

The length of the CDR3 is 11 residues. Deletions cut 2 bases from V and 7 bases from J, with 6 bases between. The germline V gene has CDR1 GTSNPN and CDR2 SVGIG (reference sequence). There were likely unrecorded immune exposures, though donors were nominally healthy when sampled. The origin of this receptor is a woman aged 70 to 79 in good health and CMV-seropositive. Sequenced material: PBMCs. The genes are TRBV30 and TRBJ2-1; unclear D gene. CDR3 coding DNA: TGTGCCTGGAGTCCTCGGAATGAGCAGTTCTTC. It is translated as CAWSPRNEQFF.